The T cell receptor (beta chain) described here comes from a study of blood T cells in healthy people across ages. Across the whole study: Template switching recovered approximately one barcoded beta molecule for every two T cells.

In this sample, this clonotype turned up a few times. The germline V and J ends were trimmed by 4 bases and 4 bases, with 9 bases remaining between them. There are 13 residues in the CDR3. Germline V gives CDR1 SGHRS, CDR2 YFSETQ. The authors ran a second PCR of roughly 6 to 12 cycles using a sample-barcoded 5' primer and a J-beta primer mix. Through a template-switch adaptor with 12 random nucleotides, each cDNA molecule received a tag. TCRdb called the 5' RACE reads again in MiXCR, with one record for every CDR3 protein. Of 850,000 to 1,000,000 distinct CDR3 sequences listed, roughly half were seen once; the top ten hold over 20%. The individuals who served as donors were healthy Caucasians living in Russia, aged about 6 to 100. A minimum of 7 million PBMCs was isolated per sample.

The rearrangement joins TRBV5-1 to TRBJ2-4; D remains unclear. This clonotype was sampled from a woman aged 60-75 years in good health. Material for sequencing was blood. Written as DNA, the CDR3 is TGCGCCAGCAGCCTGGACCATAAAAACATTCAGTACTTC. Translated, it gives CASSLDHKNIQYF.